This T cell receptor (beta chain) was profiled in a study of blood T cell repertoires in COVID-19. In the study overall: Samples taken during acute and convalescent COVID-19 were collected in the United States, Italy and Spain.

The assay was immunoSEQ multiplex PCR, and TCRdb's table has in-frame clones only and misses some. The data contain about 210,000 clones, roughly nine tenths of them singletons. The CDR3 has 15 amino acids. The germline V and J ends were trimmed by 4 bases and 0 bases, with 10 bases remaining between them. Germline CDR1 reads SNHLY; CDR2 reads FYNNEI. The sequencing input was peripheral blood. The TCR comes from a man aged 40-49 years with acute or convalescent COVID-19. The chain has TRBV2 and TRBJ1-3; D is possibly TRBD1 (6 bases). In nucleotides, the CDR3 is TGTGCCAGCAGTGTAGACAGGATCTCTGGAAACACCATATATTTT. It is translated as CASSVDRISGNTIYF.